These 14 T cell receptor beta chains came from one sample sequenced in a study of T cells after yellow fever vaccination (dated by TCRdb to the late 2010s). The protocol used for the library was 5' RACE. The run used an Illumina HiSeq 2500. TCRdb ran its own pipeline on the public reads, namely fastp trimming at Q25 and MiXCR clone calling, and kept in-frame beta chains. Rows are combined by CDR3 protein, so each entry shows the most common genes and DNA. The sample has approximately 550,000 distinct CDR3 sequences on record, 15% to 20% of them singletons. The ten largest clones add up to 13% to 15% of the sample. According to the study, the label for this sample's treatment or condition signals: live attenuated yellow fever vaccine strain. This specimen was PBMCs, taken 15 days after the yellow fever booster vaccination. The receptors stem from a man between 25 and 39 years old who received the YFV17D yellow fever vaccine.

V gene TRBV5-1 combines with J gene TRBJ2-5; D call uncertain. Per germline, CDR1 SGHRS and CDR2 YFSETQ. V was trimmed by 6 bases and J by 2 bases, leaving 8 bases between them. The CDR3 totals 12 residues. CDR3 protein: CASTLAQETQYF. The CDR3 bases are TGCGCCAGCACCCTTGCACAAGAGACCCAGTACTTC.

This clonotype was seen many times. Here the CDR3 reads CASSLDGGSYNEQFF. The CDR3 region has the DNA TGCGCCAGCAGCTTGGATGGAGGCTCCTACAATGAGCAGTTCTTC. The chain joins TRBV5-1 to TRBJ2-1; D perhaps matches TRBD2 (5 bases). The CDR3 is made up of 15 amino acids. V was cut by 0 bases and J by 0 bases, with 7 bases left in between. CDR1 is SGHRS and CDR2 is YFSETQ in the germline V gene.

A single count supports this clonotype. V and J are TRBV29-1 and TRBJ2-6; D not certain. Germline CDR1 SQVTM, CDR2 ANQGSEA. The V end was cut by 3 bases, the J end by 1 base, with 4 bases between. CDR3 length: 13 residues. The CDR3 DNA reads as TGCAGCGTTGAGGAATCTGGGGCCAACGTCCTGACTTTC. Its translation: CSVEESGANVLTF.

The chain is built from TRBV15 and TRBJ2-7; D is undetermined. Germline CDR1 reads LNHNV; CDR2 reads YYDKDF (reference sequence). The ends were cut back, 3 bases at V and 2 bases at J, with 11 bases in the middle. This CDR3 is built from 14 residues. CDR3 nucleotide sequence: TGTGCCACCAGCAGGGACGGATCCCCCTACGAGCAGTACTTC. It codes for CATSRDGSPYEQYF.

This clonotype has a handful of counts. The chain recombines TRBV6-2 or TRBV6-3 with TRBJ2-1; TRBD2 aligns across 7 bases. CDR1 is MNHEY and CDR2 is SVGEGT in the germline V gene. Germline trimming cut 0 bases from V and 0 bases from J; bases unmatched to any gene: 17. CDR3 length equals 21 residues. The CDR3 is CASSYSNIYTSATNSYNEQFF. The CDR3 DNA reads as TGTGCCAGCAGTTACTCGAATATTTACACTAGCGCGACCAACTCCTACAATGAGCAGTTCTTC.

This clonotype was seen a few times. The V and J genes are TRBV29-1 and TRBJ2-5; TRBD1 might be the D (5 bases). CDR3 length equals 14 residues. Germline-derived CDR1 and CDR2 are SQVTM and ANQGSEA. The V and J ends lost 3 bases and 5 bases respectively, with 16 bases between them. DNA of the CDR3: TGCAGCGTTGATCGGAAAGGTCACAGGGAGACCCAGTACTTC. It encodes CSVDRKGHRETQYF. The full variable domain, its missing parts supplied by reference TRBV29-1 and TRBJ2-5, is SAVISQKPSRDICQRGTSLTIQCQVDSQVTMMFWYRQQPGQSLTLIATANQGSEATYESGFVIDKFPISRPNLTFSTLTVSNMSPEDSSIYLCSVDRKGHRETQYFGPGTRLLVL.

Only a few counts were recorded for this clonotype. The CDR3 DNA is TGTGCCAGCAGGGCCTTACTAGCGCGGCAAGAGACCCAGTACTTC. It specifies CASRALLARQETQYF. The chain carries TRBV6-1 and TRBJ2-5, with 7 bases matching TRBD2. Losses at the gene ends were 6 bases for V and 2 bases for J; bases not matched to a gene: 9. Germline V CDR1 and CDR2: MNHNS, SASEGT. This CDR3 is 15 amino acids long.

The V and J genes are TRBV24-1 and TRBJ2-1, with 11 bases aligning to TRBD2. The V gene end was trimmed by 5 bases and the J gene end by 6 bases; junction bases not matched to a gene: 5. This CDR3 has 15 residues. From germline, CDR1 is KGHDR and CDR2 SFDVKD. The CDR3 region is CATSASGRPGNEQFF. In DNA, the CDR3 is TGTGCCACCAGTGCTAGCGGGAGGCCGGGCAATGAGCAGTTCTTC.

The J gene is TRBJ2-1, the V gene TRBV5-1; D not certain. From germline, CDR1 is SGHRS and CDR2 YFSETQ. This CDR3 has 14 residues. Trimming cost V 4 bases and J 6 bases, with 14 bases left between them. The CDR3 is CASSIRASSNEQFF. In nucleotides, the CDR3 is TGCGCCAGCAGCATCCGAGCGTCTTCCAATGAGCAGTTCTTC.

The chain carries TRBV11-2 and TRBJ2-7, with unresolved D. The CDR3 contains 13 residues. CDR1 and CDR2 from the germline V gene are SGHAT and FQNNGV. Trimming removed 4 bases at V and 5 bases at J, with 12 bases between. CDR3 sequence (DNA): TGTGCCAGCAGCTCGAGTCGGGCGAACGAGCAGTACTTC. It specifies CASSSSRANEQYF.

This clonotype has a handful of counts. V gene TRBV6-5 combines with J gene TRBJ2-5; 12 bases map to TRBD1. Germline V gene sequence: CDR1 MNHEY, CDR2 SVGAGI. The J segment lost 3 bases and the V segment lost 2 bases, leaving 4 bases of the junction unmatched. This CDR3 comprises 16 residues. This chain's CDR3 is CASSYGGQGAEETQYF. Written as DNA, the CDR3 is TGTGCCAGCAGTTACGGGGGACAGGGGGCTGAAGAGACCCAGTACTTC.

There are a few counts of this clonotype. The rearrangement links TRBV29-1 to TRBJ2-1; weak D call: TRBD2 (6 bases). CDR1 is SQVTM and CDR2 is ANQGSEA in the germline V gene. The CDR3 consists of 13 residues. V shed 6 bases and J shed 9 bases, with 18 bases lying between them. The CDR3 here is CSVSGPAGREQFF. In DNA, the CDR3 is TGCAGCGTGTCCGGGCCCGCGGGACGTGAGCAGTTCTTC.

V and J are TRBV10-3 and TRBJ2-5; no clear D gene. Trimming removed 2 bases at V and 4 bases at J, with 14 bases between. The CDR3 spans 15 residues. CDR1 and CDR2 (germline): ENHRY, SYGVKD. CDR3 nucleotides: TGTGCCATCAGTGAGGGGGTGGTATTGGGAGAGACCCAGTACTTC. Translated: CAISEGVVLGETQYF.

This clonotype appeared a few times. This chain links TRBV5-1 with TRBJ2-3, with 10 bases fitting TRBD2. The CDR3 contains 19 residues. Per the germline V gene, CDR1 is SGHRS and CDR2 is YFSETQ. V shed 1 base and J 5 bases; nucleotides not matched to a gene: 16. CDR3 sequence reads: CASSLSTASGRSSGDTQYF. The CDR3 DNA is TGCGCCAGCAGCTTGAGTACGGCTAGCGGGAGAAGTAGCGGAGATACGCAGTATTTT.